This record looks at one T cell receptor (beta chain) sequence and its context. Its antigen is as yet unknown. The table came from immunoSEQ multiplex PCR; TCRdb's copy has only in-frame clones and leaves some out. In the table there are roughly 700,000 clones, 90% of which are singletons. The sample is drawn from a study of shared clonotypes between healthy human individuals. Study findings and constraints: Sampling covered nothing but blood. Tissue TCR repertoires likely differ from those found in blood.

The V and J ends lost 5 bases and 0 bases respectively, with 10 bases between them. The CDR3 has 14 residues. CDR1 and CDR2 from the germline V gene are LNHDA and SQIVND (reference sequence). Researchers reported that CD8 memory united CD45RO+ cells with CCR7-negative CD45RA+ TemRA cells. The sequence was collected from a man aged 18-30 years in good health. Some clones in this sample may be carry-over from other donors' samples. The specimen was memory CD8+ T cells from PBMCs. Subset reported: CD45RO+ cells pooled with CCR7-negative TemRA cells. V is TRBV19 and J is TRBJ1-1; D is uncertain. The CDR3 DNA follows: TGTGCCAGTAGTGATTGGCGGATGAACACTGAAGCTTTCTTT. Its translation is CASSDWRMNTEAFF.